The 15 T cell receptor beta chains below all came from one sample that was sequenced in a study of blood T cell repertoires in COVID-19. Assay used: immunoSEQ multiplex PCR; TCRdb lists only in-frame clones, some missing. Seen here are 150,000 to 200,000 clones, about 86% observed once, and the top ten hold 6.5% to 9.5%. The specimen sequenced was PBMCs or T cells enriched from blood (not recorded which). These receptors all come from a man in his forties who had recovered from COVID-19.

The V call is TRBV5-6, the J call TRBJ2-3; the match to TRBD1 covers 8 bases. The CDR3 extends over 16 amino acids. The V segment lost 3 bases and the J segment 1 base; nucleotides outside the gene matches: 7. In germline, CDR1 is SGHDT, CDR2 YYEEEE. The CDR3 region is CASSYLPGQGTDTQYF. The CDR3 DNA is TGTGCCAGCAGCTACTTACCGGGACAGGGCACAGATACGCAGTATTTT.

The rearrangement joins TRBV7-9 to TRBJ1-1; D is perhaps TRBD1 (6 bases). The germline gives CDR1 SEHNR, CDR2 FQNEAQ (reference sequence). The V gene lost 1 base and the J gene lost 7 bases, with 16 bases spanning the gap. This CDR3 has 15 amino acids. The CDR3 reads CASSLEGGARVEAFF. The CDR3 DNA is TGTGCCAGCAGCTTAGAAGGGGGGGCACGGGTTGAAGCTTTCTTT.

The chain uses TRBV7-9 and TRBJ2-7; 7 nucleotides align to TRBD2. CDR1 and CDR2 from the germline V gene are SEHNR and FQNEAQ (reference sequence). This CDR3 contains 17 residues. V lost 0 bases, J lost 1 base, and 9 bases stayed unmatched. The CDR3 here is CASSLARSSGSSYEQYF. CDR3 sequence (DNA): TGTGCCAGCAGCTTAGCGAGGTCTAGCGGATCGTCCTACGAGCAGTACTTC.

This clone was observed a few times. The genes are TRBV5-1 and TRBJ2-7, with D possibly being TRBD2 (5 bases). Trimming removed 1 base at V and 7 bases at J, with 9 bases between. Germline V gene data show CDR1 as SGHRS and CDR2 as YFSETQ. The CDR3 has 12 residues. CDR3 residues: CASSLFEGEQYF. Here the CDR3 DNA reads TGCGCCAGCAGCTTGTTCGAGGGAGAGCAGTACTTC.

The chain couples TRBV7-9 to TRBJ1-4; D is ambiguous. Germline V gives CDR1 SEHNR, CDR2 FQNEAQ (reference sequence). V gave up 3 bases and J gave up 0 bases, with 8 bases separating them. The CDR3 sequence is 15 residues long. CDR3 sequence (DNA): TGTGCCAGCAGCTTGAGGAGGGCAACTAATGAAAAACTGTTTTTT. It codes for CASSLRRATNEKLFF.

This clone has only a few counts. The CDR3 DNA sequence: TGTGCCAGCAGCCAAGATCTACCACGGTTGAACACTGAAGCTTTCTTT. It is translated as CASSQDLPRLNTEAFF. The chain combines TRBV14 with TRBJ1-1; D gene uncertain. This CDR3 contains 16 residues. Looked up from germline, CDR1 is SGHDN and CDR2 is FVKESK. V lost 0 bases and J lost 0, with 11 bases in between.

The chain has TRBV6-2 or TRBV6-3 and TRBJ2-5, with 7 bases matching TRBD1. Germline V CDR1 and CDR2: MNHEY, SVGEGT. The CDR3 runs to 16 residues. V trimming: 0 bases; J trimming: 2 bases; junction bases outside the gene matches: 6. CDR3: CASSYSRDSLQETQYF. For the CDR3, the DNA is TGTGCCAGCAGTTACTCACGGGACAGCTTACAAGAGACCCAGTACTTC.

In this sample, this clone turned up a few times. V is TRBV5-1 and J is TRBJ2-3, with D possibly matching TRBD2 (6 bases). The germline V and J ends were trimmed by 4 bases and 5 bases, with 17 bases remaining between them. The CDR3 has 15 amino acids. Germline values: CDR1 SGHRS, CDR2 YFSETQ. The CDR3 loop reads CASSESGPRGDTQYF. The CDR3, as DNA: TGCGCCAGCAGCGAGTCCGGGCCGCGGGGAGATACGCAGTATTTT. Based on the CDR3 plus reference TRBV5-1 and TRBJ2-3, the full variable domain is KAGVTQTPRYLIKTRGQQVTLSCSPISGHRSVSWYQQTPGQGLQFLFEYFSETQRNKGNFPGRFSGRQFSNSRSEMNVSTLELGDSALYLCASSESGPRGDTQYFGPGTRLTVL.

This sequence joins TRBV27 and TRBJ1-5; D ambiguous. Germline V CDR1 and CDR2: MNHEY, SMNVEV (reference sequence). The CDR3 totals 15 residues. V gave up 3 bases and J gave up 2 bases, with 11 bases separating them. CDR3 nucleotide sequence: TGTGCCAGCAGTTTCGAGGGAATGGGCAATCAGCCCCAGCATTTT. It yields the protein CASSFEGMGNQPQHF.

Concerning this clone: As the CDR3 is not closed by the conserved phenylalanine or tryptophan, this likely results from a read error. Because the CDR3's place on the DNA is in doubt, the DNA is left out and the CDR3 is given as listed by TCRdb. The chain combines TRBV29-1 with TRBJ2-7; TRBD2, the table's D call, was not compared with the DNA. The CDR3 numbers 11 amino acids, ends counted. Germline-derived CDR1 and CDR2 are SQVTM and ANQGSEA. CDR3: CSVAVGYPRSS.

The chain has TRBV5-8 and TRBJ1-5; TRBD1 matches at 8 bases. With V trimmed by 0 bases and J by 1 base, 6 bases remained unmatched. The CDR3 is made up of 17 amino acids. Germline CDR1 is SGHTS and CDR2 is YDEGEE. In DNA form, the CDR3 reads TGTGCCAGCAGCTTGGACAGGGGGGGACCAAGCAATCAGCCCCAGCATTTT. Amino acids: CASSLDRGGPSNQPQHF.

This clone was observed a single time. The V call is TRBV11-2, the J call TRBJ1-1; D is uncertain. Trimming took off 5 bases at V and 1 base at J, with 14 bases between the two ends. The CDR3 has 15 residues. The germline V gene encodes CDR1 SGHAT and CDR2 FQNNGV. The CDR3 bases are TGTGCCAGCAGCCGAAAAATAAACACGAACACTGAAGCTTTCTTT. It yields the protein CASSRKINTNTEAFF.

This clone has only a few counts. The chain links TRBV2 to TRBJ2-3, with D perhaps TRBD2 (5 bases). Germline V gene sequence: CDR1 SNHLY, CDR2 FYNNEI. V lost 6 bases and J lost 0, with 22 bases in between. This CDR3 is 18 amino acids long. The DNA of the CDR3 is TGTGCCAGCAGGTCCGTGGACCGTGCGGGCCATAGCACAGATACGCAGTATTTT. This encodes CASRSVDRAGHSTDTQYF.

V and J are TRBV28 and TRBJ1-1; 7 bases are shared with TRBD1. The CDR3 loop spans 14 amino acids. The V gene's germline CDR1 is MDHEN and CDR2 SYDVKM. With 7 bases clipped from V and 6 bases from J, the junction kept 11 bases outside the gene matches. The CDR3 loop reads CASMRTGLRPEAFF. CDR3 nucleotides: TGTGCCAGCATGAGGACAGGACTTCGTCCTGAAGCTTTCTTT.

The chain carries TRBV4-2 and TRBJ2-7, with 14 positions matching TRBD2. The CDR3 has 19 residues. J lost 0 bases, V lost 4 bases, and 11 bases had no gene match. Germline V CDR1 and CDR2: LGHNA, YNFKEQ. Written as DNA, the CDR3 is TGTGCCAGCAGCCCGCTGGGACTAGCGGGGGCAGGGAACTCCTACGAGCAGTACTTC. Translating it yields CASSPLGLAGAGNSYEQYF.